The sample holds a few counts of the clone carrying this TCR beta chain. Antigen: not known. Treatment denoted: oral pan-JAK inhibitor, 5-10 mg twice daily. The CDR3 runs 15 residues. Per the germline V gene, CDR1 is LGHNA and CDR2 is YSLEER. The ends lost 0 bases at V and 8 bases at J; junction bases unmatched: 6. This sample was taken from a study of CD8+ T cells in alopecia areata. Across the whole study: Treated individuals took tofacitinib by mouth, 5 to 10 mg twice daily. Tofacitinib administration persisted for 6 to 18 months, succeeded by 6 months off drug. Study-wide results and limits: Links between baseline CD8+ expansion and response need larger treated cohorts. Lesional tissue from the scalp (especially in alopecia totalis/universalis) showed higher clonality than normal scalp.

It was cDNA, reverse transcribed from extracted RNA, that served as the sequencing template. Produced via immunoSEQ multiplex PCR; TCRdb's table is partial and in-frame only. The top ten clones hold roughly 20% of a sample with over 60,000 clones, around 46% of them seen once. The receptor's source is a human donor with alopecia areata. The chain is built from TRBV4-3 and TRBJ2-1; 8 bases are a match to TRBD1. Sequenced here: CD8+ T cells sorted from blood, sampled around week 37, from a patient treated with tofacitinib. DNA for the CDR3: TGCGCCAGCAGCCAAGACGCCCCAGGGGGCGATGAGCAGTTCTTC. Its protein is CASSQDAPGGDEQFF.